The rows below give T cell receptor beta chains drawn from one sample of a study of CD8+ T cells in alopecia areata. Generated by immunoSEQ multiplex PCR, the TCRdb table keeps only in-frame clones and is missing some. The table records some 160,000 clones, less than 75% of them present only once. Input material: CD8+ T cells sorted from blood. Receptor source: a human donor in good health. The CDR3 runs from the conserved cysteine through the conserved F or W. The D gene is left open where the match is weak. Not every row has a clone size; where given, it reads once, few, many or a size class.

D gene,clone size,V gene,J gene,CDR3 DNA,CDR3 protein
-,-,TRBV4-1,TRBJ2-7,TGCGCCAGCAGCCAAGATCTATACGGAGAGCAGTACTTC,CASSQDLYGEQYF
TRBD1,once,TRBV28,TRBJ2-2,TGTGCCAGCAGTTCAAAGACAGGGCCCACCGGGGAGCTGTTTTTT,CASSSKTGPTGELFF
TRBD1,few,TRBV6-5,TRBJ2-7,TGTGCCAGCAGTAGGGACAGCACCTACGAGCAGTACTTC,CASSRDSTYEQYF
TRBD2,-,TRBV10-3,TRBJ2-7,TGTGCCATCGGGCTAGCGGGAGCGGCCGAGCAGTACTTC,CAIGLAGAAEQYF
TRBD2,-,TRBV7-9,TRBJ2-7,TGTGCCAGCAGCTTAACACTAGCGGGAGGCGAGCAGTACTTC,CASSLTLAGGEQYF
-,-,TRBV7-9,TRBJ2-3,TGTGCCAGCGTCGGGGAGACGGATACGCAGTATTTT,CASVGETDTQYF
-,-,TRBV7-9,TRBJ2-5,TGTGCCAGCAGCCCAAGCTGGGAGACCCAGTACTTC,CASSPSWETQYF
-,once,TRBV27,TRBJ1-1,TGTGCCAGCAGTTGGGGACATAACACTGAAGCTTTCTTT,CASSWGHNTEAFF
-,-,TRBV6-5,TRBJ1-1,TGTGCCAGCAGTTTTGGGTACGGGGACACTGAAGCTTTCTTT,CASSFGYGDTEAFF
-,few,TRBV6-6,TRBJ2-2,TGTGCCAGCCAGATAAACACCGGGGAGCTGTTTTTT,CASQINTGELFF
-,-,TRBV6-4,TRBJ2-7,TGTGCCAGCACTGAGGGACGCGGCTATCCTAGGGAGCAGTACTTC,CASTEGRGYPREQYF
TRBD1,-,TRBV9,TRBJ2-7,TGTGCGTCAGGGACAGGGTCGAACGAGCAGTACTTC,CASGTGSNEQYF
-,-,TRBV2,TRBJ1-5,TGTGCCAGCAGTGTCGGATATGGGAATCAGCCCCAGCATTTT,CASSVGYGNQPQHF
TRBD1,few,TRBV19,TRBJ2-1,TGTGCCAGTAGTTGGGGGACAGGGATACAGAGGCCGAATGAGCAGTTCTTC,CASSWGTGIQRPNEQFF
-,-,TRBV7-9,TRBJ2-1,TGTGCCAGCAGCTGGGGGCCTAGCTCCTACAATGAGCAGTTCTTC,CASSWGPSSYNEQFF
-,-,TRBV27,TRBJ2-1,TGTGCCAGCAGTTCTCTAGGGGATGAGCAGTTCTTC,CASSSLGDEQFF
-,-,TRBV4-2,TRBJ2-1,TGTGCCAGCAGCCAAGATGCCAAAGTGTCCTACAATGAGCAGTTCTTC,CASSQDAKVSYNEQFF
-,-,TRBV6-6,TRBJ1-2,TGTGCCAGCAGTTACTCGACCCAGAACTATGGCTACACCTTC,CASSYSTQNYGYTF
-,few,TRBV30,TRBJ1-1,TGTGCCTGGAGTGCCCCGACCAAACCGAGGACTGAAGCTTTCTTT,CAWSAPTKPRTEAFF
TRBD1,few,TRBV25-1,TRBJ1-1,TGTGCCAGCAGTGAATATGACAGGGGCGTCTACACTGAAGCTTTCTTT,CASSEYDRGVYTEAFF
-,-,TRBV7-9,TRBJ1-2,TGTGCCAGCAGCTTGTCGGGGGCGGCGTGGGGCTACACCTTC,CASSLSGAAWGYTF
-,-,TRBV20-1,TRBJ2-1,TGCAGTGCTAGCGTCTGGGGTGAGCAGTTCTTC,CSASVWGEQFF
TRBD2,-,TRBV6-5,TRBJ2-1,TGTGCCAGCACGCTAGCGGGAAACAATGAGCAGTTCTTC,CASTLAGNNEQFF
-,-,TRBV27,TRBJ1-2,TGTGCCAGCAGTTCTCCGTCTGCTGGCGGCTACACCTTC,CASSSPSAGGYTF
-,-,TRBV27,TRBJ2-6,TGTGCCAGCAGTTTGGGGAGCTCTGGGGCCAACGTCCTGACTTTC,CASSLGSSGANVLTF
TRBD1,-,TRBV2,TRBJ1-2,TGTGCCAGCAGTATACAGGGGGCGCGTGGCTACACCTTC,CASSIQGARGYTF
TRBD1,-,TRBV19,TRBJ1-5,TGTGCCAGTCGCTGGGACAGGCCGGGGCAGCCCCAGCATTTT,CASRWDRPGQPQHF
-,few,TRBV4-1,TRBJ2-1,TGCGCCAGCAGCCAAGTTAGGAATGAGCAGTTCTTC,CASSQVRNEQFF
-,few,TRBV29-1,TRBJ2-7,TGCAGCGTTGAACCTTCCAACTCCTACGAGCAGTACTTC,CSVEPSNSYEQYF
-,few,TRBV2,TRBJ1-5,TGTGCCAGCAGGTCCCACTTGGATCAGCCCCAGCATTTT,CASRSHLDQPQHF
TRBD2,-,TRBV4-1,TRBJ2-5,TGCGCCAGCAGCCAAGGGACTAGCACCACAGATACCCAGTACTTC,CASSQGTSTTDTQYF